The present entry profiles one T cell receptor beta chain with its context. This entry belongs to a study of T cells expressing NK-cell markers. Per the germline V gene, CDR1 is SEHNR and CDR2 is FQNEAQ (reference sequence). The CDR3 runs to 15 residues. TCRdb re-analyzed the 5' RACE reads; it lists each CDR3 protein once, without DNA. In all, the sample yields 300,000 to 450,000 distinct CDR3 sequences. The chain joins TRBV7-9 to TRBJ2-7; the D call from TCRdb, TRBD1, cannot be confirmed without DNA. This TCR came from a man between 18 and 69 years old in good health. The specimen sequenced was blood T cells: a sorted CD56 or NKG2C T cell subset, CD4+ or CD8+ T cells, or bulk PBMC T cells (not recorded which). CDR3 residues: CASSFAGQGGYEQYF.